These 14 T cell receptor beta chains were sequenced from one sample in a study of blood T cell repertoires in COVID-19. Libraries were prepared by immunoSEQ multiplex PCR; TCRdb keeps only in-frame clonotypes and omits some of them. The profile shows around 100,000 clones, around nine tenths of them singletons. What was sequenced was peripheral blood. The receptors derive from a man aged 40-49 years with acute or convalescent COVID-19.

This rearrangement joins TRBV15 to TRBJ2-7; possible D gene TRBD1, 6 bases. Germline CDR1 LNHNV, CDR2 YYDKDF (reference sequence). The CDR3 has 13 amino acids. Trimming pared 0 bases from V and 4 bases from J, leaving 7 bases between. The CDR3 DNA follows: TGTGCCACCAGCAGAGAGGGGGCGTACGAGCAGTACTTC. Protein: CATSREGAYEQYF.

The V gene is TRBV7-8, the J gene TRBJ1-5; TRBD1 is a possible D gene (5 bases). V was clipped by 5 bases and J by 4 bases, with 12 bases between them. The germline CDR1 and CDR2 sequences are SGHVS and FQNEAQ. The CDR3 sequence is 14 residues long. The CDR3 nucleotides are TGTGCCAGCAGCAGGGGTGAGGCAAATCAGCCCCAGCATTTT. It yields the protein CASSRGEANQPQHF.

V and J are TRBV12-5 and TRBJ2-1, with a possible D match to TRBD1 (7 bases). V dropped 5 bases and J dropped 7 bases, with 21 bases sitting between them. Per the germline V gene, CDR1 is LGHNT and CDR2 is FRNRAP. This CDR3 has 16 amino acids. The CDR3 region has the DNA TGTGCTAGTGGTCGATGGGACAGCGGGCGTCGGAATGAGCAGTTCTTC. Amino acid sequence: CASGRWDSGRRNEQFF.

This rearrangement joins TRBV19 to TRBJ2-7; D might be TRBD2 (6 bases). Germline V gene sequence: CDR1 LNHDA, CDR2 SQIVND (reference sequence). This CDR3 spans 14 amino acids. The germline V and J ends were trimmed by 5 bases and 0 bases, with 11 bases remaining between them. The CDR3 protein is CASSVGGVSYEQYF. The CDR3 DNA sequence: TGTGCCAGTAGTGTCGGAGGGGTCTCCTACGAGCAGTACTTC.

The chain couples TRBV20-1 to TRBJ1-4; 7 bases agree with TRBD1. After removal of 5 bases from V and 9 bases from J, the junction contained 3 bases not matched to a gene. Germline V gene data show CDR1 as DFQATT and CDR2 as SNEGSKA (reference sequence). This CDR3 contains 11 residues. CDR3 bases: TGCAGTGCTCGACAGGGCCAAAAACTGTTTTTT. Encoded protein: CSARQGQKLFF.

The chain couples TRBV3-1 (or the pseudogene TRBV3-2) to TRBJ2-1; D is unresolved. V was trimmed by 1 base and J by 2 bases, leaving 12 bases between them. The germline V gene has CDR1 LGHDT and CDR2 YNNKEL (reference sequence). CDR3 length equals 16 residues. The CDR3 is CASSQVAGWAYNEQFF. The CDR3 DNA sequence: TGTGCCAGCAGCCAAGTGGCAGGATGGGCCTACAATGAGCAGTTCTTC.

The CDR3 loop reads CASSPLQGQGYNEQFF. DNA for the CDR3: TGTGCCAGCAGCCCCCTACAGGGACAAGGGTACAATGAGCAGTTCTTC. This rearrangement joins TRBV3-1 (or the pseudogene TRBV3-2) to TRBJ2-1; D is possibly TRBD1 (6 bases). Per the germline V gene, CDR1 is LGHDT and CDR2 is YNNKEL (reference sequence). This CDR3 comprises 16 residues. The ends were cut back, 4 bases at V and 4 bases at J, with 17 bases in the middle.

The rearrangement uses TRBV2 and TRBJ1-5; 8 bases align to TRBD1. V dropped 6 bases and J dropped 2; count of bases not matched to a gene: 3. The germline V gene encodes CDR1 SNHLY and CDR2 FYNNEI. This CDR3 is built from 14 residues. The CDR3 sequence: CASRDREGNQPQHF. The CDR3 DNA is TGTGCCAGCAGGGACAGGGAAGGCAATCAGCCCCAGCATTTT.

The chain carries TRBV6-5 and TRBJ2-7, with 10 bases that match TRBD2. Looked up from germline, CDR1 is MNHEY and CDR2 is SVGAGI. The length of the CDR3 is 14 residues. V was clipped by 6 bases and J by 4 bases; unmatched bases: 6. The CDR3 DNA sequence: TGTGCCAGCAGGCAGACTAGCGGGCAATACGAGCAGTACTTC. Residues: CASRQTSGQYEQYF.

The V gene is TRBV30, the J gene TRBJ2-5, with 7 bases fitting TRBD2. This CDR3 spans 16 amino acids. Germline loops: CDR1 GTSNPN, CDR2 SVGIG (reference sequence). V was pared by 2 bases and J by 2 bases, with 11 bases of the junction left unmatched. The DNA for the CDR3 is TGTGCCTGGAGTATCCAGGGCGGGAGAGGGCAAGAGACCCAGTACTTC. Residues: CAWSIQGGRGQETQYF. The variable domain in full, with the rest retrieved from reference TRBV30 and TRBJ2-5, is SQTIHQWPATLVQPVGSPLSLECTVEGTSNPNLYWYRQAAGRGLQLLFYSVGIGQISSEVPQNLSASRPQDRQFILSSKKLLLSDSGFYLCAWSIQGGRGQETQYFGPGTRLLVL.

J is TRBJ1-6 and V is TRBV5-6; D unresolved. V gave up 0 bases and J gave up 1 base, with 8 bases separating them. The CDR3 contains 16 residues. Per germline, CDR1 SGHDT and CDR2 YYEEEE. CDR3 sequence (DNA): TGTGCCAGCAGCTTGGTCGGGATGTCCTATAATTCACCCCTCCACTTT. Encoded protein: CASSLVGMSYNSPLHF.

The rearrangement uses TRBV4-3 and TRBJ1-6; D gene ambiguous. From germline, CDR1 is LGHNA and CDR2 YSLEER. The CDR3 contains 14 residues. V lost 1 base, J lost 5 bases, and 6 bases lay in between. The CDR3 loop is CASSQGENNSPLHF. The CDR3 nucleotides are TGCGCCAGCAGCCAAGGAGAAAATAATTCACCCCTCCACTTT.

This chain joins TRBV10-3 and TRBJ2-7; 10 nucleotides match TRBD2. The CDR3 loop spans 14 amino acids. Germline-derived CDR1 and CDR2 are ENHRY and SYGVKD. After removal of 6 bases from V and 7 bases from J, the junction contained 9 bases not matched to a gene. The CDR3 DNA reads TGTGCCATCAGGAAGACTAGCGGGCTCTCGGAGCAGTACTTC. Translating it yields CAIRKTSGLSEQYF.

This clone was recorded only once. The rearrangement uses TRBV14 and TRBJ1-1; D unresolved. This CDR3 has 14 residues. Deletions cut 4 bases from V and 1 base from J, with 10 bases between. Germline V lookup: CDR1 SGHDN, CDR2 FVKESK. CDR3 in amino acids: CASSPSGGNTEAFF. The CDR3 DNA is TGTGCCAGCAGCCCCAGTGGAGGGAACACTGAAGCTTTCTTT.